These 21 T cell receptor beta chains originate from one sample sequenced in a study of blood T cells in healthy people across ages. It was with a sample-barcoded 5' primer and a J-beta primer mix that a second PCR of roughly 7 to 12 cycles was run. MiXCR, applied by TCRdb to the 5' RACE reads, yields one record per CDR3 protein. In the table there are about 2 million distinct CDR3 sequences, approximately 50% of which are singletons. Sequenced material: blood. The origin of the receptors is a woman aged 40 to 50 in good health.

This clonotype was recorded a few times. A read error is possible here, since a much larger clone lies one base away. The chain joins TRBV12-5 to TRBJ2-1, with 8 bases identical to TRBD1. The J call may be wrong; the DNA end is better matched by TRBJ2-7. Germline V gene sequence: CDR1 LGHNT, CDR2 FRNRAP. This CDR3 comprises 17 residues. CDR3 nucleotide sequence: TGTGCTAGTGGCCGCCCCGGGACAGGAGTTTCCTACAATGAGCAGTACTTC. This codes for CASGRPGTGVSYNEQYF.

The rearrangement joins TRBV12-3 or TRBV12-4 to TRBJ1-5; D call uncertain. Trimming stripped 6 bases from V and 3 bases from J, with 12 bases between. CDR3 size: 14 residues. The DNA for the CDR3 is TGTGCCAGCAGCCCCACAGCCATCAATCAGCCCCAGCATTTT. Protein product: CASSPTAINQPQHF.

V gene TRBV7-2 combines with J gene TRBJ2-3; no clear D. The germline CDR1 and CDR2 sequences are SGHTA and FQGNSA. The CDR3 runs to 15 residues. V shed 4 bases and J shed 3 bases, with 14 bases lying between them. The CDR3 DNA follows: TGTGCCAGCAGCTCGTTCACCCCCGGTACAGATACGCAGTATTTT. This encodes CASSSFTPGTDTQYF. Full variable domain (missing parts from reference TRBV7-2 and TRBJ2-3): GAGVSQSPSNKVTEKGKDVELRCDPISGHTALYWYRQSLGQGLEFLIYFQGNSAPDKSGLPSDRFSAERTGGSVSTLTIQRTQQEDSAVYLCASSSFTPGTDTQYFGPGTRLTVL.

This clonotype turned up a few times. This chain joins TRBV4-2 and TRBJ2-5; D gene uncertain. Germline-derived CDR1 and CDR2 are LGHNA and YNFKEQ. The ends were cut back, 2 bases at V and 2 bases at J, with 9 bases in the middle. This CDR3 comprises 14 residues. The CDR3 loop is CASSQNWRQETQYF. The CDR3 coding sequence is TGTGCCAGCAGCCAAAACTGGAGACAAGAGACCCAGTACTTC.

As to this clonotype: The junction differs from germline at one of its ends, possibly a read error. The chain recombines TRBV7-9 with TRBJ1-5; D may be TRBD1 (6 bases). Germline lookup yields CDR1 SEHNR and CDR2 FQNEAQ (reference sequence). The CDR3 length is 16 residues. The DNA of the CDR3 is TGTGCCGGCAGTCTAGACAACAGGGATGGCAATCAGCCCCAGCATTTT. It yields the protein CAGSLDNRDGNQPQHF.

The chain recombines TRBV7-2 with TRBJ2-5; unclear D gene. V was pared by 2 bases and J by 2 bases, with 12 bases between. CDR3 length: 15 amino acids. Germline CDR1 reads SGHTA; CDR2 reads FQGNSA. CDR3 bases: TGTGCCAGCAGCTTATCGATAGTCCCTCAAGAGACCCAGTACTTC. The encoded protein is CASSLSIVPQETQYF.

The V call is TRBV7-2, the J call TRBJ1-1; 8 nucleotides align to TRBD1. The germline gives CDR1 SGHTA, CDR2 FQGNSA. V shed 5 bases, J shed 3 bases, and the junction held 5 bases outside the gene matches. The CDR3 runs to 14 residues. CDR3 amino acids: CASSDRQGHTEAFF. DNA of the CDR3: TGTGCCAGCAGCGATAGACAGGGGCACACTGAAGCTTTCTTT.

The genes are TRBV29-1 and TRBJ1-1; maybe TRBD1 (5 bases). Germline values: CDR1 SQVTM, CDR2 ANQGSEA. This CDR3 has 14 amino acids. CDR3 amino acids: CGAAADKRNTEAFF. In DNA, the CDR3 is TGCGGCGCCGCGGCGGACAAGAGGAACACTGAAGCTTTCTTT.

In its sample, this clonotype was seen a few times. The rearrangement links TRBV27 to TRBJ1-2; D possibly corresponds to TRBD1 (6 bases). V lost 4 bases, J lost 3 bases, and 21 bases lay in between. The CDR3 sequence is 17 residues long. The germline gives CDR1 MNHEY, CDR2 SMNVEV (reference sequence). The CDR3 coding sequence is TGTGCCAGCAGTTCTATATGGGACCGCCAGGGGTACTATGGCTACACCTTC. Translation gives CASSSIWDRQGYYGYTF.

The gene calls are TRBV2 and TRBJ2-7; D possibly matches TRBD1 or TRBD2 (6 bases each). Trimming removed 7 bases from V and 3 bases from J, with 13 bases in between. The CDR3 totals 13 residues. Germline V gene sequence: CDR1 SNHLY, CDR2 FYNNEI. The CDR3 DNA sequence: TGTGCCAGCAAGGGGGGAGAAGACTACGAGCAGTACTTC. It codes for CASKGGEDYEQYF.

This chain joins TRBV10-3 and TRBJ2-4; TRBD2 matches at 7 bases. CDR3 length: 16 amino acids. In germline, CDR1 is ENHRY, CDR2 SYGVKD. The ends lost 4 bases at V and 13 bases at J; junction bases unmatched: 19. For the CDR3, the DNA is TGTGCCATCAGTGGAGTGGACGGAGCGGGGTACAATGAGCAGTACTTC. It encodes CAISGVDGAGYNEQYF.

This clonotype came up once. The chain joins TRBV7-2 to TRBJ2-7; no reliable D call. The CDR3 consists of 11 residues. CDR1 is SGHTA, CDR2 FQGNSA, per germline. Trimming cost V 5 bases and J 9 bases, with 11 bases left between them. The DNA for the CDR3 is TGTGCCAGCAGCAGGACCCCTGTGCAGTACTTC. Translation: CASSRTPVQYF. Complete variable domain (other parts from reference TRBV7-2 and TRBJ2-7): GAGVSQSPSNKVTEKGKDVELRCDPISGHTALYWYRQSLGQGLEFLIYFQGNSAPDKSGLPSDRFSAERTGGSVSTLTIQRTQQEDSAVYLCASSRTPVQYFGPGTRLTVT.

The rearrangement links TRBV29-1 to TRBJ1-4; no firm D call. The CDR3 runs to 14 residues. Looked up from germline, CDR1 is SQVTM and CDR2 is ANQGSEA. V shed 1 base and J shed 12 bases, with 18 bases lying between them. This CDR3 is CSVEAGPLVRELFF. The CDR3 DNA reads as TGCAGCGTTGAAGCCGGGCCCCTGGTGAGGGAACTGTTTTTT. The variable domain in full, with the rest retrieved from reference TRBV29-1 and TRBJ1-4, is SAVISQKPSRDICQRGTSLTIQCQVDSQVTMMFWYRQQPGQSLTLIATANQGSEATYESGFVIDKFPISRPNLTFSTLTVSNMSPEDSSIYLCSVEAGPLVRELFFGSGTQLSVL.

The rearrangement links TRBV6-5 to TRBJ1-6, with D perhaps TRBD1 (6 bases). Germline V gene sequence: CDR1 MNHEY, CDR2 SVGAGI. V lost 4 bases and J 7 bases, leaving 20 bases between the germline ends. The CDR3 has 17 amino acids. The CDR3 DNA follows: TGTGCCAGCAGTTGGGGGGTATCCAGGGGAACCAATTCACCCCTCCACTTT. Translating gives CASSWGVSRGTNSPLHF.

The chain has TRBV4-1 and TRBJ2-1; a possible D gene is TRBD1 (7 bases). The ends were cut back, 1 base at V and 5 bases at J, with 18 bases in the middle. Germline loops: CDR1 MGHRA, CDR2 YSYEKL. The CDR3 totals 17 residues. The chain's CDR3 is CASSQGRGRGTHNEQFF. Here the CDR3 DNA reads TGCGCCAGCAGCCAAGGGAGGGGGCGGGGAACCCACAATGAGCAGTTCTTC.

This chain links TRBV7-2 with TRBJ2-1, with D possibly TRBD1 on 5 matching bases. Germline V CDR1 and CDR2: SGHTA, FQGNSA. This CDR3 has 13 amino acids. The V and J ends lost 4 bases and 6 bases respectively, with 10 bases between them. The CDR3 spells CASSSRQFNEQFF. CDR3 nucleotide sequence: TGTGCCAGCAGCTCCCGACAGTTCAATGAGCAGTTCTTC.

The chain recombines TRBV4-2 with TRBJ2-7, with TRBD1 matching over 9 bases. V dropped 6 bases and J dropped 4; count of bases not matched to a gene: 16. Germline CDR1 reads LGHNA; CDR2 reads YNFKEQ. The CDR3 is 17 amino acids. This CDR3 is CASRHIPRQGGRYEQYF. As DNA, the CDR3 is TGTGCCAGCAGACACATCCCCCGACAGGGGGGTCGTTACGAGCAGTACTTC.

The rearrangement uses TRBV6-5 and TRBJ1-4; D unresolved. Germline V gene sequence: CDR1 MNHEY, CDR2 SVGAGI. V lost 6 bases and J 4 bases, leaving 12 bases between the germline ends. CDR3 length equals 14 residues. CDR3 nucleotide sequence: TGTGCCAGCAGCCGGTTTCGGGGTAATGAAAAACTGTTTTTT. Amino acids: CASSRFRGNEKLFF.

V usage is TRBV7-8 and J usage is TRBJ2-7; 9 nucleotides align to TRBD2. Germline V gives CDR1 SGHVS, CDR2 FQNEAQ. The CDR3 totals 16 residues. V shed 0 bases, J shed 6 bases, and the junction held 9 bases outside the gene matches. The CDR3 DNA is TGTGCCAGCAGCTTAGCAGGAGCGGGGGGCCATCCCGAGCAGTACTTC. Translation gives CASSLAGAGGHPEQYF.

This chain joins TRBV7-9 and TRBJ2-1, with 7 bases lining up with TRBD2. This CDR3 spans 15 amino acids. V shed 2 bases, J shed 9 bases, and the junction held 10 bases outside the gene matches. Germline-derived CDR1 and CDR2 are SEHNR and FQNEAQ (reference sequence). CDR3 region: CASSLPGGGRSEQFF. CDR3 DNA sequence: TGTGCCAGCAGCTTACCGGGCGGGGGACGGAGTGAGCAGTTCTTC.

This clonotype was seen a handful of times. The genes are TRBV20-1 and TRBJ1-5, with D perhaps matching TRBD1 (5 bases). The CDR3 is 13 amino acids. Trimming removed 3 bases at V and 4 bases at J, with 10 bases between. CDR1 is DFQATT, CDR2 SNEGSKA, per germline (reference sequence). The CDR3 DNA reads TGCAGTGCTAGTGTTGGGGGGAATCAGCCCCAGCATTTT. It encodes CSASVGGNQPQHF.